A single sample gave rise to the 21 T cell receptor beta chains below, sequenced in a study of PD-L1 blockade in urothelial cancer. Libraries were prepared by immunoSEQ multiplex PCR; TCRdb keeps only in-frame clonotypes and omits some of them. The sample includes tens of thousands of clones, around 83% of them seen just once. Time point in this sample: pretreatment peripheral blood. Source: PBMCs, taken around atezolizumab (anti-PD-L1) treatment. The receptor set was obtained from a woman aged 70 to 79 with urothelial cancer.

This clone came up many times. The rearrangement uses TRBV30 and TRBJ1-2; D not resolved. The V end lost 4 bases, the J end lost 4 bases, and 7 bases lay between the germline ends. The CDR3 length is 11 residues. CDR1 GTSNPN and CDR2 SVGIG come from the germline V gene (reference sequence). The CDR3 sequence is CAWTGIYGYTF. The CDR3 DNA follows: TGTGCCTGGACAGGCATCTATGGCTACACCTTC.

The rearrangement uses TRBV30 and TRBJ2-7; D remains unclear. The CDR3 consists of 13 residues. V lost 2 bases to trimming and J lost 3 bases, with 11 bases between them. Germline values: CDR1 GTSNPN, CDR2 SVGIG (reference sequence). In DNA form, the CDR3 reads TGTGCCTGGAGTAATCTAGGTATCTACGAGCAGTACTTC. Translating gives CAWSNLGIYEQYF.

Only one count was recorded for this clone. The chain has TRBV9 and TRBJ2-7; D not resolved. CDR1 and CDR2 from the germline V gene are SGDLS and YYNGEE. V gave up 0 bases and J gave up 3 bases, with 13 bases separating them. This CDR3 contains 15 residues. Here the CDR3 reads CASSVAPDPVYEQYF. For the CDR3, the DNA is TGTGCCAGCAGCGTAGCCCCTGATCCAGTCTACGAGCAGTACTTC.

The CDR3: CAWRGTGEETQYF. As DNA, the CDR3 is TGTGCCTGGAGGGGGACAGGGGAAGAGACCCAGTACTTC. The chain couples TRBV30 to TRBJ2-5; 10 bases align to TRBD1. The CDR3 has 13 amino acids. Trimming removed 3 bases from V and 3 bases from J; junction bases left unmatched: 1. Germline V gene lookup returns CDR1 GTSNPN and CDR2 SVGIG (reference sequence). Full variable domain (remainder filled in from reference TRBV30 and TRBJ2-5): SQTIHQWPATLVQPVGSPLSLECTVEGTSNPNLYWYRQAAGRGLQLLFYSVGIGQISSEVPQNLSASRPQDRQFILSSKKLLLSDSGFYLCAWRGTGEETQYFGPGTRLLVL.

This clone was seen only once. The CDR3 loop is CASSAAIRQGTGGYTF. In DNA, the CDR3 is TGTGCCAGCAGCGCCGCAATTCGACAGGGTACAGGGGGCTACACCTTC. J is TRBJ1-2 and V is TRBV9, with TRBD1 identical over 7 bases. Germline values: CDR1 SGDLS, CDR2 YYNGEE. V was clipped by 3 bases and J by 8 bases; unmatched bases: 16. The CDR3 totals 16 residues.

This chain links TRBV28 with TRBJ1-1, with 9 bases lining up with TRBD1. V lost 6 bases, J lost 1 base, and 6 bases stayed unmatched. CDR3 length equals 15 residues. Germline lookup yields CDR1 MDHEN and CDR2 SYDVKM. In DNA form, the CDR3 reads TGTGCCAGCAGACCACAGGGGGCGGGGAACACTGAAGCTTTCTTT. Its translation: CASRPQGAGNTEAFF.

This clone was counted a single time. V is TRBV6-6 and J is TRBJ1-5; 7 positions match TRBD1. Germline CDR1 is MNHNY and CDR2 is SVGAGI (reference sequence). With V trimmed by 7 bases and J by 6 bases, 6 bases remained unmatched. The CDR3 is 13 amino acids. The CDR3 is CASTTGAVQPQHF. The DNA for the CDR3 is TGTGCCAGCACTACAGGGGCCGTTCAGCCCCAGCATTTT.

The rearrangement links TRBV5-1 to TRBJ2-1; D gene unclear. Trimming stripped 0 bases from V and 6 bases from J, with 7 bases between. CDR1 SGHRS and CDR2 YFSETQ come from the germline V gene. CDR3 length: 13 residues. The CDR3 reads CASSLGTLNEQFF. The CDR3 DNA follows: TGCGCCAGCAGCTTGGGAACTCTCAATGAGCAGTTCTTC.

The gene calls are TRBV10-2 and TRBJ1-4; D gene ambiguous. In germline, CDR1 is WSHSY, CDR2 SAAADI. This CDR3 is built from 15 residues. The V and J ends lost 8 bases and 4 bases respectively, with 17 bases between them. Written as DNA, the CDR3 is TGCGCCAGCTCCCTTGCGGGCGGGAATAATGAAAAACTGTTTTTT. Protein sequence: CASSLAGGNNEKLFF.

V and J are TRBV11-1 and TRBJ2-7; TRBD1 might be the D (6 bases). This CDR3 comprises 15 residues. V lost 5 bases and J 0 bases, leaving 14 bases between the germline ends. Germline V lookup: CDR1 SGHAT, CDR2 FQDESV (reference sequence). The CDR3 loop is CASSKGGMASYEQYF. The CDR3 DNA reads TGTGCCAGCAGCAAAGGGGGAATGGCCTCCTACGAGCAGTACTTC. The variable domain in full, completed from reference TRBV11-1 and TRBJ2-7, reads EAEVAQSPRYKITEKSQAVAFWCDPISGHATLYWYRQILGQGPELLVQFQDESVVDDSQLPKDRFSAERLKGVDSTLKIQPAELGDSAMYLCASSKGGMASYEQYFGPGTRLTVT.

V gene TRBV2 combines with J gene TRBJ1-1; maybe TRBD1 (5 bases). The CDR3 is made up of 11 amino acids. Looked up from germline, CDR1 is SNHLY and CDR2 is FYNNEI. The V and J ends lost 11 bases and 3 bases respectively, with 10 bases between them. The CDR3 sequence is CAGAGYTEAFF. CDR3 coding DNA: TGTGCCGGGGCGGGGTACACTGAAGCTTTCTTT.

DNA of the CDR3: TGTGCCAGCAGCGTAGCCGGGACAGCCGATGAAAAACTGTTTTTT. Amino acid sequence: CASSVAGTADEKLFF. The chain is built from TRBV9 and TRBJ1-4; TRBD1 aligns across 7 bases. The length of the CDR3 is 15 residues. Germline values: CDR1 SGDLS, CDR2 YYNGEE. Trimming at V came to 0 bases and at J to 6 bases, leaving 5 bases not matched to a gene.

V and J are TRBV18 and TRBJ2-3; 9 bases align to TRBD2. The CDR3 loop spans 17 amino acids. Germline trimming cut 1 base from V and 1 base from J; bases unmatched to any gene: 6. The germline CDR1 and CDR2 sequences are KGHSH and LQKENI. CDR3 nucleotides: TGTGCCAGCTCACCACTAGCGGGAGTTTTTGGCACAGATACGCAGTATTTT. Encoded protein: CASSPLAGVFGTDTQYF.

The genes are TRBV6-6 and TRBJ2-3, with D hard to call. Trimming left V 7 bases short and J 5 bases short, with 10 bases between. CDR1 and CDR2 from the germline V gene are MNHNY and SVGAGI (reference sequence). CDR3 length: 12 amino acids. DNA for the CDR3: TGTGCCAGCACACAGATCGGAGATACGCAGTATTTT. This encodes CASTQIGDTQYF.

This clone was picked up a small number of times. The rearrangement joins TRBV5-1 to TRBJ2-5; weak D call: TRBD1 (6 bases). V was cut by 4 bases and J by 5 bases, with 15 bases left in between. The CDR3 totals 14 residues. The germline gives CDR1 SGHRS, CDR2 YFSETQ. The CDR3 loop is CASSRDTGLETQYF. CDR3 nucleotides: TGCGCCAGCAGCCGAGATACAGGGCTCGAGACCCAGTACTTC.

This clone was seen a handful of times. The chain recombines TRBV6-6 with TRBJ2-5, with TRBD1 identical over 9 bases. Germline V lookup: CDR1 MNHNY, CDR2 SVGAGI (reference sequence). V shed 5 bases and J 4 bases; nucleotides not matched to a gene: 2. The CDR3 contains 13 residues. CDR3 protein: CASSVQGAETQYF. The DNA of the CDR3 is TGTGCCAGCAGTGTACAGGGGGCAGAGACCCAGTACTTC.

This rearrangement joins TRBV28 to TRBJ2-1; D may be TRBD1 (6 bases). V was trimmed by 5 bases and J by 1 base, leaving 12 bases between them. The germline V gene encodes CDR1 MDHEN and CDR2 SYDVKM. This CDR3 contains 15 residues. The CDR3 DNA sequence: TGTGCCAGCAGTCAACCAGGGGTGTCCTACAATGAGCAGTTCTTC. As protein: CASSQPGVSYNEQFF. The full variable domain, with the rest looked up from reference TRBV28 and TRBJ2-1, is DVKVTQSSRYLVKRTGEKVFLECVQDMDHENMFWYRQDPGLGLRLIYFSYDVKMKEKGDIPEGYSVSREKKERFSLILESASTNQTSMYLCASSQPGVSYNEQFFGPGTRLTVL.

The chain is built from TRBV4-1 and TRBJ2-2, with D uncertain. Trimming took off 0 bases at V and 0 bases at J, with 20 bases between the two ends. The CDR3 totals 20 residues. The germline CDR1 and CDR2 sequences are MGHRA and YSYEKL. The CDR3 loop is CASSQEPYTGATSNTGELFF. The CDR3 region has the DNA TGCGCCAGCAGCCAAGAACCCTACACCGGAGCTACCTCGAACACCGGGGAGCTGTTTTTT.

This CDR3 is CASTYPGLAGDEQFF. CDR3 in DNA: TGCGCCAGCACATACCCGGGACTAGCTGGGGATGAGCAGTTCTTC. This chain connects TRBV10-2 to TRBJ2-1, with 9 positions matching TRBD2. This CDR3 contains 15 residues. Germline V gene data show CDR1 as WSHSY and CDR2 as SAAADI. V lost 7 bases, J lost 8 bases, and 12 bases stayed unmatched.

The rearrangement links TRBV5-1 to TRBJ1-1, with 10 bases fitting TRBD1. This CDR3 spans 16 amino acids. With 3 bases clipped from V and 4 bases from J, the junction kept 9 bases outside the gene matches. Germline values: CDR1 SGHRS, CDR2 YFSETQ. The chain's CDR3 is CASSYRDRGRSTEAFF. As DNA, the CDR3 is TGCGCCAGCAGCTACCGGGACAGGGGAAGGAGCACTGAAGCTTTCTTT.

The chain links TRBV6-5 to TRBJ2-7; TRBD2 matches at 10 bases. The ends lost 4 bases at V and 4 bases at J; junction bases unmatched: 10. The CDR3 length is 16 residues. Germline lookup yields CDR1 MNHEY and CDR2 SVGAGI. The CDR3 region has the DNA TGTGCCAGCAGTTCCCTGGCTAGCGGGAGAATATACGAGCAGTACTTC. It codes for CASSSLASGRIYEQYF.